Below, one T cell receptor beta chain is given with its context. The data belong to a study of blood T cell repertoires in COVID-19. Profiling relied on immunoSEQ multiplex PCR, and the TCRdb table lists in-frame clones only, not all of them. The sample yields fewer than 200,000 clones, about 80% seen once. CDR1 is MNHEY and CDR2 is SMNVEV in the germline V gene (reference sequence). With 4 bases removed from V and 3 bases from J, the gap between germline ends came to 10 bases. The CDR3 sequence is 13 residues long. The source is a human donor in a cohort sampled during active COVID-19. The rearrangement uses TRBV27 and TRBJ2-7, with D tentatively TRBD1 (6 bases). The source material was peripheral blood. For the CDR3, the DNA is TGTGCCAGCAGTTACACGGACAGCTACGAGCAGTACTTC. Its protein product is CASSYTDSYEQYF.